This T cell receptor beta chain was identified during a study of Graves' ophthalmopathy and Graves' hyperthyroidism. Study in general: Investigators collected peripheral blood at initial diagnosis, before any treatment was given.

Other autoimmune diseases, uncontrolled infections, pregnancy and lactation each led to patient exclusion. Symptoms, serum thyroxine and TRAb, thyroid ultrasound, and orbital computed tomography formed the diagnostic basis. Amplification targeted the TCR beta CDR3 regions, with RNA transcripts as the source material. Second-round multiplex PCR followed a first-round RT-PCR using HTBI primers. TCRdb itself ran the multiplex PCR reads through MiXCR, one entry per CDR3 protein. The sample records fewer than 350,000 distinct CDR3 sequences, roughly 17% being singletons. V was cut by 4 bases and J by 5 bases, with 8 bases left in between. The CDR3 spans 13 residues. CDR1 and CDR2 (germline): MDHEN, SYDVKM.

The sequenced sample was peripheral blood. This receptor was taken from an adult man with Graves' ophthalmopathy. This sequence joins TRBV28 and TRBJ2-2; D unclear. The CDR3 bases are TGTGCCAGCAGTTCGCCGGAGACCGGGGAGCTGTTTTTT. Protein: CASSSPETGELFF.